The 18 T cell receptor beta chains reported below all come from one sample, sequenced in a study of cytomegalovirus exposure and HLA in healthy donors. PCR involved 60 Vbeta and 13 Jbeta primers. Sequenced by immunoSEQ multiplex PCR; TCRdb stores in-frame clones only, minus some. The table has 130,000 to 150,000 clones, 70% to 80% seen once. The specimen sequenced was PBMCs. The receptor source for this set is a man between 18 and 29 years old in good health and CMV-seronegative.

This chain connects TRBV15 to TRBJ2-5, with D unclear. Germline assignment: CDR1 LNHNV and CDR2 YYDKDF (reference sequence). Trimming shortened V by 9 bases and J by 5 bases, and 22 bases separated the two germline ends. The CDR3 is made up of 15 amino acids. The CDR3 sequence is CATAKRSHEKETQYF. The CDR3 bases are TGTGCCACGGCGAAGAGGAGTCACGAAAAGGAGACCCAGTACTTC.

The rearrangement joins TRBV7-9 to TRBJ2-5; 14 bases are a match to TRBD2. This CDR3 has 15 amino acids. Germline V gives CDR1 SEHNR, CDR2 FQNEAQ (reference sequence). The junction had 3 bases not matched to a gene; V was cut back by 5 bases and J by 4 bases. CDR3 nucleotides: TGTGCCAGCAGCGGGGGACTAGCGGGGGTAGAGACCCAGTACTTC. Its protein product is CASSGGLAGVETQYF. Full variable domain (remainder filled in from reference TRBV7-9 and TRBJ2-5): DTGVSQNPRHKITKRGQNVTFRCDPISEHNRLYWYRQTLGQGPEFLTYFQNEAQLEKSRLLSDRFSAERPKGSFSTLEIQRTEQGDSAMYLCASSGGLAGVETQYFGPGTRLLVL.

This chain uses TRBV7-3 with TRBJ2-5; D unresolved. The CDR3 runs 13 residues. Trimming removed 2 bases from V and 2 bases from J, with 6 bases in between. Germline loops: CDR1 SGHTA, CDR2 FQGTGA. CDR3 amino acids: CASSLSQQETQYF. CDR3 sequence (DNA): TGTGCCAGCAGCTTATCACAGCAAGAGACCCAGTACTTC.

The chain couples TRBV27 to TRBJ1-5; D unresolved. The CDR3 covers 16 residues. V lost 2 bases and J lost 5, with 16 bases in between. Germline V CDR1 and CDR2: MNHEY, SMNVEV (reference sequence). CDR3 nucleotide sequence: TGTGCCAGCAGTTTAGGGCCCGGCAGGTCGCATCAGCCCCAGCATTTT. Protein: CASSLGPGRSHQPQHF.

In DNA form, the CDR3 reads TGTGCCAGCAGTTACTTCATCGGAGACTATGGCTACACCTTC. It is translated as CASSYFIGDYGYTF. This rearrangement joins TRBV6-5 to TRBJ1-2; D not resolved. The V end lost 1 base, the J end lost 3 bases, and 9 bases lay between the germline ends. The CDR3 runs to 14 residues. Germline loops: CDR1 MNHEY, CDR2 SVGAGI.

This clone was seen a few times. The chain recombines TRBV6-1 with TRBJ1-3; D unresolved. Trimming pared 2 bases from V and 0 bases from J, leaving 11 bases between. The CDR3 covers 16 residues. CDR1 MNHNS and CDR2 SASEGT come from the germline V gene. The CDR3 DNA reads TGTGCCAGCAGTGAATGGCCTGCCAACTCTGGAAACACCATATATTTT. This gives the protein CASSEWPANSGNTIYF.

This chain connects TRBV6-6 to TRBJ1-2; TRBD1 matches 10 bases. The V gene's germline CDR1 is MNHNY and CDR2 SVGAGI (reference sequence). The V segment lost 6 bases and the J segment 7 bases; nucleotides outside the gene matches: 8. The CDR3 has 14 amino acids. CDR3: CASRTYGQGGGYTF. CDR3 nucleotide sequence: TGTGCCAGCAGAACCTATGGACAGGGGGGTGGCTACACCTTC.

The table lists this clone with a few counts. V gene TRBV5-6 combines with J gene TRBJ2-3; the match to TRBD2 covers 7 bases. The germline CDR1 and CDR2 sequences are SGHDT and YYEEEE. V trimming: 3 bases; J trimming: 7 bases; junction bases outside the gene matches: 14. There are 16 residues in the CDR3. The CDR3 reads CASSYRGGGSWNTQYF. CDR3 DNA: TGTGCCAGCAGCTACCGGGGCGGGGGTTCATGGAATACGCAGTATTTT.

This clone has only a few counts. The chain recombines TRBV19 with TRBJ1-1; D is possibly TRBD1 (6 bases). The CDR3 spans 14 residues. Trimming stripped 5 bases from V and 3 bases from J, with 13 bases between. CDR1 is LNHDA, CDR2 SQIVND, per germline (reference sequence). The CDR3 DNA sequence: TGTGCCAGTAGTTCAGGGGATCGGTACACTGAAGCTTTCTTT. Protein: CASSSGDRYTEAFF.

This clone was seen only a few times. This sequence joins TRBV19 and TRBJ1-2; D perhaps matches TRBD1 (6 bases). The germline V gene encodes CDR1 LNHDA and CDR2 SQIVND (reference sequence). CDR3 length equals 15 residues. With 7 bases removed from V and 1 base from J, the gap between germline ends came to 16 bases. The CDR3 protein is CASTPGQSYNYGYTF. The CDR3 bases are TGTGCCAGTACCCCCGGACAGTCTTATAACTATGGCTACACCTTC.

The chain recombines TRBV4-2 with TRBJ1-1, with TRBD1 matching 10 bases. CDR3 size: 14 residues. The V gene's germline CDR1 is LGHNA and CDR2 YNFKEQ. V dropped 4 bases and J dropped 2; count of bases not matched to a gene: 1. CDR3 in amino acids: CASSRDRGNTEAFF. CDR3 DNA: TGTGCCAGCAGCCGGGACAGGGGAAACACTGAAGCTTTCTTT.

This clone is a singleton in its sample. The chain combines TRBV5-1 with TRBJ2-6, with D unresolved. In germline, CDR1 is SGHRS, CDR2 YFSETQ. V lost 1 base, J lost 0 bases, and 5 bases lay in between. The CDR3 contains 15 residues. CDR3 protein: CASSLKASGANVLTF. The CDR3 nucleotides read TGCGCCAGCAGCTTGAAAGCCTCTGGGGCCAACGTCCTGACTTTC.

This chain joins TRBV7-9 and TRBJ2-2; D remains ambiguous. The V end was cut by 1 base, the J end by 2 bases, with 11 bases between. CDR3 length equals 16 residues. Germline values: CDR1 SEHNR, CDR2 FQNEAQ (reference sequence). The CDR3 here is CASSLGHQENTGELFF. For the CDR3, the DNA is TGTGCCAGCAGCTTAGGGCATCAGGAAAACACCGGGGAGCTGTTTTTT.

The chain uses TRBV18 and TRBJ2-3; TRBD1 matches at 7 bases. The CDR3 spans 16 residues. CDR1 is KGHSH and CDR2 is LQKENI in the germline V gene. V was pared by 3 bases and J by 1 base, with 7 bases of the junction left unmatched. In nucleotides, the CDR3 is TGTGCCAGCTCACCTCTGCCCGGACAGGGCACAGATACGCAGTATTTT. This codes for CASSPLPGQGTDTQYF.

This chain uses TRBV19 with TRBJ2-7, with TRBD2 identical over 7 bases. The CDR3 is made up of 17 amino acids. The trim removed 0 bases at V and 0 bases at J, leaving 8 bases unmatched. CDR1 LNHDA and CDR2 SQIVND come from the germline V gene (reference sequence). The CDR3 here is CASSIDAWGGDSYEQYF. The DNA for the CDR3 is TGTGCCAGTAGTATAGATGCATGGGGAGGGGACTCCTACGAGCAGTACTTC.

The genes are TRBV6-5 and TRBJ2-5; 7 bases are shared with TRBD2. V shed 2 bases, J shed 11 bases, and the junction held 17 bases outside the gene matches. Germline CDR1 MNHEY, CDR2 SVGAGI. CDR3 length: 16 amino acids. The CDR3 here is CASSYLVGGTFGEQYF. Here the CDR3 DNA reads TGTGCCAGCAGTTACCTCGTGGGGGGGACCTTTGGGGAGCAGTACTTC.

This chain connects TRBV30 to TRBJ1-1; 7 bases agree with TRBD1. Germline V gene lookup returns CDR1 GTSNPN and CDR2 SVGIG (reference sequence). CDR3 size: 13 residues. V lost 4 bases to trimming and J lost 0 bases; unmatched junction nucleotides: 2. The CDR3 bases are TGTGCCTGGATCACAGGGGTGAACACTGAAGCTTTCTTT. Its translation is CAWITGVNTEAFF.

This sequence joins TRBV4-1 and TRBJ1-3; D not certain. Between the trimmed V and J ends, which lost 3 bases and 4 bases, there was a span of 13 bases. Germline loops: CDR1 MGHRA, CDR2 YSYEKL. This CDR3 has 15 residues. CDR3 loop: CASSQTGWEGNTIYF. CDR3 coding DNA: TGCGCCAGCAGCCAGACCGGGTGGGAGGGAAACACCATATATTTT.